This entry concerns a single TCR beta chain. This specimen comes from a study of monozygotic twins with cystic fibrosis. CDR3 length: 14 amino acids. V gave up 6 bases and J gave up 0 bases; unmatched junction bases: 4. Germline values: CDR1 MNHEY, CDR2 SMNVEV (reference sequence). TCRdb's copy holds only in-frame clones and misses some; the assay was immunoSEQ multiplex PCR. The sample yields tens of thousands of clones, around nine tenths seen once. The chain links TRBV27 to TRBJ1-2, with 7 bases aligning to TRBD1. This clonotype originated in a boy aged 2 to 10 with cystic fibrosis. Specimen: blood. The CDR3: CASSDREANYGYTF. CDR3 nucleotide sequence: TGTGCCAGCAGCGACAGGGAAGCTAACTATGGCTACACCTTC.